One sample yielded the 27 T cell receptor beta chains listed below, sequenced in a study of T cell responses to AZD1222 COVID-19 vaccine. Data came from immunoSEQ multiplex PCR; TCRdb stores just in-frame clones and leaves some out. The sample has some 200,000 clones, approximately 89% seen once. Specimen: peripheral blood, collected 28 days after the second AZD1222 dose. The source is an adult who received the AZD1222 COVID-19 vaccine.

V usage is TRBV5-1 and J usage is TRBJ1-2, with 9 bases lining up with TRBD1. The V and J ends lost 5 bases and 3 bases, in that order; junction bases with no gene match: 5. The CDR3 consists of 14 residues. Germline values: CDR1 SGHRS, CDR2 YFSETQ. The CDR3 nucleotides read TGCGCCAGCAGGGGGACAGGGTATGACTATGGCTACACCTTC. Translating it yields CASRGTGYDYGYTF.

The chain joins TRBV5-1 to TRBJ2-3, with 10 nucleotides matching TRBD1. V lost 2 bases and J lost 7; bases outside the gene matches: 7. Per germline, CDR1 SGHRS and CDR2 YFSETQ. There are 15 residues in the CDR3. CDR3 residues: CASSFQTGGANTQYF. CDR3 bases: TGCGCCAGCAGCTTCCAGACAGGGGGCGCAAATACGCAGTATTTT.

This chain connects TRBV3-1 (or the pseudogene TRBV3-2) to TRBJ1-5; no reliable D call. Germline-derived CDR1 and CDR2 are LGHDT and YNNKEL (reference sequence). The CDR3 has 14 amino acids. V was pared by 1 base and J by 0 bases, with 4 bases between. In DNA form, the CDR3 reads TGTGCCAGCAGCCAAGTTCATAGCAATCAGCCCCAGCATTTT. Amino acids: CASSQVHSNQPQHF.

V gene TRBV9 combines with J gene TRBJ2-1; 7 bases map to TRBD1. Germline V lookup: CDR1 SGDLS, CDR2 YYNGEE. CDR3 length equals 15 residues. The junction had 4 bases not matched to a gene; V was cut back by 3 bases and J by 1 base. The CDR3 sequence is CASSASGGSYNEQFF. As DNA, the CDR3 is TGTGCCAGCAGCGCCTCAGGGGGATCCTACAATGAGCAGTTCTTC. Based on the CDR3 plus reference TRBV9 and TRBJ2-1, the full variable domain is DSGVTQTPKHLITATGQRVTLRCSPRSGDLSVYWYQQSLDQGLQFLIQYYNGEERAKGNILERFSAQQFPDLHSELNLSSLELGDSALYFCASSASGGSYNEQFFGPGTRLTVL.

CDR3 loop: CASSLGGAANQPQHF. DNA of the CDR3: TGTGCCAGCAGCTTAGGGGGGGCTGCCAATCAGCCCCAGCATTTT. The rearrangement uses TRBV7-9 and TRBJ1-5; tentative D call: TRBD1 (6 bases). V dropped 1 base and J dropped 3 bases, with 10 bases sitting between them. Germline assignment: CDR1 SEHNR and CDR2 FQNEAQ (reference sequence). The CDR3 consists of 15 residues.

The chain has TRBV4-3 and TRBJ2-7; 7 bases agree with TRBD1. V dropped 6 bases and J dropped 3; count of bases not matched to a gene: 14. The CDR3 length is 16 residues. The germline CDR1 and CDR2 sequences are LGHNA and YSLEER. The CDR3 coding sequence is TGCGCCAGCAGAGACAATCTACAGGGGAGAGACTACGAGCAGTACTTC. This gives the protein CASRDNLQGRDYEQYF.

The V and J genes are TRBV5-1 and TRBJ1-1; D remains unclear. This CDR3 comprises 13 residues. The V end was cut by 0 bases, the J end by 7 bases, with 10 bases between. Germline V gives CDR1 SGHRS, CDR2 YFSETQ. The DNA of the CDR3 is TGCGCCAGCAGCTTGGCTAAACCGGTTGAAGCTTTCTTT. Translating it yields CASSLAKPVEAFF.

This rearrangement joins TRBV7-3 to TRBJ1-6; 7 bases map to TRBD1. Unmatched junction bases numbered 4, after V lost 5 bases and J lost 9 bases. This CDR3 region has 13 residues. In germline, CDR1 is SGHTA, CDR2 FQGTGA. The CDR3 bases are TGTGCCAGCAGCCCTCGACAGGGTTCACCCCTCCACTTT. The encoded protein is CASSPRQGSPLHF.

The chain joins TRBV7-9 to TRBJ2-1; TRBD2 matches at 10 bases. The ends lost 4 bases at V and 2 bases at J; junction bases unmatched: 5. The CDR3 runs to 16 residues. Germline values: CDR1 SEHNR, CDR2 FQNEAQ (reference sequence). CDR3 sequence (DNA): TGTGCCAGCAGCTCCTTGAGCGGGAGGGCCTACAATGAGCAGTTCTTC. It encodes CASSSLSGRAYNEQFF. The variable domain in full, completed from reference TRBV7-9 and TRBJ2-1, reads DTGVSQNPRHKITKRGQNVTFRCDPISEHNRLYWYRQTLGQGPEFLTYFQNEAQLEKSRLLSDRFSAERPKGSFSTLEIQRTEQGDSAMYLCASSSLSGRAYNEQFFGPGTRLTVL.

This clone turned up a few times. The V gene is TRBV19, the J gene TRBJ1-5; D remains unclear. Germline V gives CDR1 LNHDA, CDR2 SQIVND (reference sequence). The CDR3 is 13 amino acids. V gave up 1 base and J gave up 6 bases, with 7 bases separating them. The CDR3, as DNA: TGTGCCAGTAGTATAGGATTGGGTCAGCCCCAGCATTTT. This sequence encodes CASSIGLGQPQHF.

The rearrangement links TRBV4-1 to TRBJ1-1; no firm D call. The CDR3 is 15 residues long. V was trimmed by 1 base and J by 5 bases, leaving 14 bases between them. Germline-derived CDR1 and CDR2 are MGHRA and YSYEKL. The CDR3 spells CASSQAFGLGTEAFF. The CDR3 DNA follows: TGCGCCAGCAGCCAAGCATTCGGTCTGGGGACTGAAGCTTTCTTT.

J is TRBJ2-7 and V is TRBV6-5; 7 bases match TRBD1. This CDR3 spans 15 amino acids. After removal of 4 bases from V and 0 bases from J, the junction contained 6 bases not matched to a gene. Germline CDR1 is MNHEY and CDR2 is SVGAGI. This CDR3 reads CASSSDRLTSYEQYF. CDR3 in DNA: TGTGCCAGCAGTTCGGACAGGCTGACCTCCTACGAGCAGTACTTC.

CDR3 amino acids: CASSLVPGAGADGELFF. DNA of the CDR3: TGTGCCAGCAGCTTAGTTCCGGGGGCGGGAGCGGACGGGGAGCTGTTTTTT. The chain uses TRBV7-6 and TRBJ2-2; possible D gene TRBD2, 7 bases. V dropped 1 base and J dropped 7 bases, with 19 bases sitting between them. The germline CDR1 and CDR2 sequences are SGHVS and FNYEAQ. CDR3 length equals 17 residues.

The J gene is TRBJ2-5, the V gene TRBV7-6, with TRBD1 matching 9 bases. Losses at the gene ends were 1 base for V and 2 bases for J; bases not matched to a gene: 5. In germline, CDR1 is SGHVS, CDR2 FNYEAQ. This CDR3 contains 16 residues. The CDR3 sequence is CASSLGRDREQETQYF. As DNA, the CDR3 is TGTGCCAGCAGCTTAGGCCGGGACAGGGAGCAAGAGACCCAGTACTTC.

J is TRBJ1-4 and V is TRBV19; 8 bases align to TRBD1. The trim removed 0 bases at V and 6 bases at J, leaving 9 bases unmatched. The CDR3 is 17 amino acids. Per germline, CDR1 LNHDA and CDR2 SQIVND (reference sequence). Here the CDR3 DNA reads TGTGCCAGTAGTATAGATCCCCCAGGACAGGGCGATGAAAAACTGTTTTTT. Amino acid sequence: CASSIDPPGQGDEKLFF.

The chain recombines TRBV9 with TRBJ2-5; the match to TRBD2 covers 10 bases. With 3 bases clipped from V and 1 base from J, the junction kept 3 bases outside the gene matches. This CDR3 is 15 amino acids long. Germline CDR1 and CDR2: SGDLS and YYNGEE. CDR3 region: CASSEGLASQETQYF. The CDR3 region has the DNA TGTGCCAGCAGCGAGGGACTAGCGTCCCAAGAGACCCAGTACTTC.

This clone was detected once. The chain links TRBV7-2 to TRBJ1-1; no clear D gene. Trimming pared 0 bases from V and 5 bases from J, leaving 16 bases between. The CDR3 sequence is 16 residues long. Germline lookup yields CDR1 SGHTA and CDR2 FQGNSA. CDR3 sequence reads: CASSLAEPGMGTEAFF. CDR3 nucleotides: TGTGCCAGCAGCTTAGCGGAGCCGGGGATGGGGACTGAAGCTTTCTTT.

J is TRBJ2-3 and V is TRBV5-4, with a possible D match to TRBD2 (5 bases). The CDR3 consists of 16 residues. V shed 0 bases and J shed 0 bases, with 11 bases lying between them. The germline gives CDR1 SGHNT, CDR2 YYREEE (reference sequence). For the CDR3, the DNA is TGTGCCAGCAGCTTGGATCCGGGAAGGAGCACAGATACGCAGTATTTT. It specifies CASSLDPGRSTDTQYF.

The genes are TRBV2 and TRBJ2-7; 10 bases line up with TRBD1. There are 15 residues in the CDR3. Germline values: CDR1 SNHLY, CDR2 FYNNEI. With 6 bases clipped from V and 3 bases from J, the junction kept 8 bases outside the gene matches. In DNA, the CDR3 is TGTGCCAGCAGCGACCGGGACAGGGGAATCTACGAGCAGTACTTC. Protein sequence: CASSDRDRGIYEQYF.

The chain has TRBV20-1 and TRBJ1-1; unclear D gene. Trimming took 3 bases from V and 7 from J, leaving 3 bases between them. The CDR3 spans 9 residues. Germline V gives CDR1 DFQATT, CDR2 SNEGSKA (reference sequence). CDR3 amino acids: CSARGEAFF. For the CDR3, the DNA is TGCAGTGCTAGGGGTGAAGCTTTCTTT.

The rearrangement links TRBV18 to TRBJ2-1, with D perhaps TRBD1 (6 bases). The CDR3 is made up of 15 amino acids. Germline V gene data show CDR1 as KGHSH and CDR2 as LQKENI. Trimming removed 2 bases at V and 2 bases at J, with 10 bases between. The DNA of the CDR3 is TGTGCCAGCTCACCAAGTGAGGGGGCCTACAATGAGCAGTTCTTC. It specifies CASSPSEGAYNEQFF. The variable domain in full, with the rest retrieved from reference TRBV18 and TRBJ2-1, is NAGVMQNPRHLVRRRGQEARLRCSPMKGHSHVYWYRQLPEEGLKFMVYLQKENIIDESGMPKERFSAEFPKEGPSILRIQQVVRGDSAAYFCASSPSEGAYNEQFFGPGTRLTVL.

The gene calls are TRBV4-1 and TRBJ2-3; 7 nucleotides line up with TRBD1. Trimming removed 3 bases from V and 0 bases from J; junction bases left unmatched: 6. Germline V lookup: CDR1 MGHRA, CDR2 YSYEKL. The CDR3 runs 16 residues. This CDR3 is CASSQVDRLSTDTQYF. CDR3 nucleotides: TGCGCCAGCAGCCAGGTGGACAGGTTAAGCACAGATACGCAGTATTTT.

This sequence joins TRBV18 and TRBJ1-1, with 7 bases identical to TRBD1. With V trimmed by 3 bases and J by 3 bases, 13 bases remained unmatched. Germline V gene lookup returns CDR1 KGHSH and CDR2 LQKENI. CDR3 size: 17 residues. CDR3 bases: TGTGCCAGCTCACCCCTTGGGGCAGGGGGATGGGACACTGAAGCTTTCTTT. Encoded protein: CASSPLGAGGWDTEAFF.

The chain employs TRBV30 and TRBJ2-3; tentative D call: TRBD2 (7 bases). The CDR3 has 12 residues. From germline, CDR1 is GTSNPN and CDR2 SVGIG (reference sequence). The ends were cut back, 5 bases at V and 12 bases at J, with 18 bases in the middle. CDR3 protein: CAWVSGGPIQYF. In nucleotides, the CDR3 is TGTGCCTGGGTCTCGGGGGGCCCTATTCAGTATTTT.

This clone showed up just once. V usage is TRBV14 and J usage is TRBJ2-7; D is perhaps TRBD2 (6 bases). The germline V gene has CDR1 SGHDN and CDR2 FVKESK. This CDR3 region has 15 residues. V was trimmed by 2 bases and J by 7 bases, leaving 18 bases between them. CDR3 loop: CASSQHWAGRLEQYF. The CDR3 DNA sequence: TGTGCCAGCAGCCAACATTGGGCGGGAAGGTTAGAGCAGTACTTC.

This clone occurred once. This sequence joins TRBV28 and TRBJ2-3; D remains ambiguous. In germline, CDR1 is MDHEN, CDR2 SYDVKM. V lost 2 bases, J lost 2 bases, and 8 bases lay in between. CDR3 length equals 14 residues. The CDR3 region has the DNA TGTGCCAGCAGTTTACGATCGTCCACAGATACGCAGTATTTT. Residues: CASSLRSSTDTQYF. Using reference TRBV28 and TRBJ2-3 for the parts outside the CDR3, the full variable domain is DVKVTQSSRYLVKRTGEKVFLECVQDMDHENMFWYRQDPGLGLRLIYFSYDVKMKEKGDIPEGYSVSREKKERFSLILESASTNQTSMYLCASSLRSSTDTQYFGPGTRLTVL.

The J gene is TRBJ1-2, the V gene TRBV15; D call uncertain. The CDR3 extends over 13 amino acids. CDR1 LNHNV and CDR2 YYDKDF come from the germline V gene (reference sequence). The V end lost 4 bases, the J end lost 4 bases, and 10 bases lay between the germline ends. The CDR3 nucleotides are TGTGCCACCAGCATCGATAGGGCCTATGGCTACACCTTC. Residues: CATSIDRAYGYTF.